Each of the 20 T cell receptor beta chains below was sequenced from the same sample in a study of cytomegalovirus exposure and HLA in healthy donors. 13 Jbeta primers and 60 Vbeta primers were used for the PCR. The repertoire was sequenced with immunoSEQ multiplex PCR; TCRdb's copy has only in-frame clones and lacks some. The sample carries some 80,000 clones, around 82% recorded once. The sequenced sample was PBMCs. These receptors originate from a man aged 40-49 years in good health and CMV-seronegative.

The chain joins TRBV18 to TRBJ1-5; possibly TRBD1 for D (6 bases). The CDR3 loop spans 15 amino acids. V was trimmed by 1 base and J by 6 bases, leaving 13 bases between them. Germline assignment: CDR1 KGHSH and CDR2 LQKENI. The CDR3 spells CASSPLAGAGQPQHF. CDR3 coding DNA: TGTGCCAGCTCACCACTGGCGGGGGCCGGTCAGCCCCAGCATTTT.

The V and J genes are TRBV6-1 and TRBJ1-2; TRBD1 matches 7 bases. CDR1 is MNHNS, CDR2 SASEGT, per germline. With V trimmed by 7 bases and J by 2 bases, 7 bases remained unmatched. This CDR3 spans 14 amino acids. In DNA, the CDR3 is TGTGCCAGCATAAGCCCGGGACAGAACTATGGCTACACCTTC. Amino acids: CASISPGQNYGYTF.

V is TRBV7-2 and J is TRBJ1-3; D is unclear. V was trimmed by 2 bases and J by 2 bases, leaving 10 bases between them. This CDR3 region has 15 residues. In germline, CDR1 is SGHTA, CDR2 FQGNSA. The CDR3 nucleotides are TGTGCCAGCAGCTTATTACCCAGCGCTGGAAACACCATATATTTT. Translated: CASSLLPSAGNTIYF.

J is TRBJ1-2 and V is TRBV10-1; 7 nucleotides agree with TRBD1. Trimming at V came to 0 bases and at J to 7 bases, leaving 11 bases not matched to a gene. Germline CDR1 WNHNN, CDR2 SYGVQD (reference sequence). This CDR3 has 16 residues. This chain's CDR3 is CASSESIGQAFRGYTF. The CDR3 bases are TGCGCCAGCAGTGAGTCGATCGGACAGGCCTTTCGTGGCTACACCTTC.

The chain couples TRBV6-5 to TRBJ1-6; a weak D match, TRBD1 (6 bases). With 7 bases removed from V and 7 bases from J, the gap between germline ends came to 8 bases. The length of the CDR3 is 12 residues. Germline CDR1 and CDR2: MNHEY and SVGAGI. The CDR3 DNA reads as TGTGCCAGCAACAGGGCCAATTCACCCCTCCACTTT. Amino acid sequence: CASNRANSPLHF.

CDR3 DNA sequence: TGTGCCAGCAGGGGACAGGGCCGTCTACCTTATGGCTACACCTTC. Protein sequence: CASRGQGRLPYGYTF. The chain couples TRBV6-1 to TRBJ1-2, with 9 bases aligning to TRBD1. Germline-derived CDR1 and CDR2 are MNHNS and SASEGT. CDR3 length: 15 amino acids. Unmatched junction bases numbered 10, after V lost 6 bases and J lost 5 bases.

The genes are TRBV6-5 and TRBJ1-4; D not resolved. The V gene's germline CDR1 is MNHEY and CDR2 SVGAGI. The CDR3 spans 15 residues. The V end lost 1 base, the J end lost 0 bases, and 6 bases lay between the germline ends. The CDR3 DNA is TGTGCCAGCAGTTACTGGTCAGCAACTAATGAAAAACTGTTTTTT. Amino acids: CASSYWSATNEKLFF.

The chain couples TRBV7-2 to TRBJ2-6, with D unresolved. The ends were cut back, 3 bases at V and 0 bases at J, with 3 bases in the middle. This CDR3 has 14 amino acids. Germline-derived CDR1 and CDR2 are SGHTA and FQGNSA. The CDR3 DNA is TGTGCCAGCAGCTTGGCCTCTGGGGCCAACGTCCTGACTTTC. Translation gives CASSLASGANVLTF. Together with reference TRBV7-2 and TRBJ2-6, the CDR3 gives the full variable domain: GAGVSQSPSNKVTEKGKDVELRCDPISGHTALYWYRQSLGQGLEFLIYFQGNSAPDKSGLPSDRFSAERTGGSVSTLTIQRTQQEDSAVYLCASSLASGANVLTFGAGSRLTVL.

V is TRBV19 and J is TRBJ1-1; maybe TRBD1 (6 bases). V lost 5 bases, J lost 6 bases, and 13 bases lay in between. This CDR3 has 13 residues. The germline gives CDR1 LNHDA, CDR2 SQIVND (reference sequence). In DNA form, the CDR3 reads TGTGCCAGTAGTTTATACAGGGCCGCTGAAGCTTTCTTT. The encoded protein is CASSLYRAAEAFF.

The V and J genes are TRBV27 and TRBJ2-7, with a weak D call TRBD2 (6 bases). Trimming left V 5 bases short and J 3 bases short, with 11 bases between. The CDR3 length is 13 residues. Germline V lookup: CDR1 MNHEY, CDR2 SMNVEV (reference sequence). This CDR3 reads CASSRERGYEQYF. CDR3 sequence (DNA): TGTGCCAGCAGTCGGGAGCGCGGCTACGAGCAGTACTTC.

Turning to this clone: Other DNA variants within this sample encode the same CDR3. V gene TRBV6-5 combines with J gene TRBJ2-7, with unresolved D. The ends were cut back, 2 bases at V and 0 bases at J, with 5 bases in the middle. The CDR3 covers 13 residues. Germline CDR1 reads MNHEY; CDR2 reads SVGAGI. The CDR3 DNA sequence: TGTGCCAGCAGTTACCGCAGCTCCTACGAGCAGTACTTC. Translation: CASSYRSSYEQYF.

The J gene is TRBJ2-7, the V gene TRBV9, with 8 bases fitting TRBD1. Germline V gene data show CDR1 as SGDLS and CDR2 as YYNGEE. The CDR3 length is 14 residues. V lost 0 bases, J lost 6 bases, and 5 bases stayed unmatched. This CDR3 is CASSVGTGLSEQYF. As DNA, the CDR3 is TGTGCCAGCAGCGTAGGGACAGGGTTATCCGAGCAGTACTTC.

V and J are TRBV9 and TRBJ2-1, with 10 positions matching TRBD2. The CDR3 sequence is 17 residues long. The germline V gene has CDR1 SGDLS and CDR2 YYNGEE. Germline trimming cut 2 bases from V and 2 bases from J; bases unmatched to any gene: 7. CDR3 loop: CASSVDRSGGAYNEQFF. The CDR3 DNA reads as TGTGCCAGCAGCGTCGACCGGAGCGGGGGGGCCTACAATGAGCAGTTCTTC.

This clone showed up just a few times. The CDR3 spells CATNGESAEAFF. The CDR3 bases are TGTGCCACCAACGGGGAGTCCGCTGAAGCTTTCTTT. The V call is TRBV28, the J call TRBJ1-1; D ambiguous. The germline V and J ends were trimmed by 10 bases and 6 bases, with 15 bases remaining between them. Germline values: CDR1 MDHEN, CDR2 SYDVKM. The CDR3 runs 12 residues.

The chain has TRBV6-5 and TRBJ1-5; possible D gene TRBD1, 6 bases. This CDR3 spans 15 amino acids. V lost 2 bases and J lost 7, with 15 bases in between. CDR1 is MNHEY and CDR2 is SVGAGI in the germline V gene. In nucleotides, the CDR3 is TGTGCCAGCAGTTACACCGCAGGGGCTGGACAGCCCCAGCATTTT. Its translation: CASSYTAGAGQPQHF.

This chain uses TRBV4-2 with TRBJ2-7, with D possibly matching TRBD2 (5 bases). The CDR3 length is 14 residues. Per the germline V gene, CDR1 is LGHNA and CDR2 is YNFKEQ. Trimming took off 2 bases at V and 4 bases at J, with 12 bases between the two ends. DNA for the CDR3: TGTGCCAGCAGCCAATCTGTCCCGGGGTACGAGCAGTACTTC. It specifies CASSQSVPGYEQYF.

The CDR3 DNA reads TGCGCCAGCAGCCAACAAGGACAGGGGGCCTACGAGCAGTACTTC. Protein product: CASSQQGQGAYEQYF. The chain joins TRBV5-1 to TRBJ2-7, with 10 bases that match TRBD1. The germline V gene has CDR1 SGHRS and CDR2 YFSETQ. The CDR3 extends over 15 amino acids. Trimming took 4 bases from V and 2 from J; bases not matched to a gene: 6. The whole variable domain, filled in from reference TRBV5-1 and TRBJ2-7, reads KAGVTQTPRYLIKTRGQQVTLSCSPISGHRSVSWYQQTPGQGLQFLFEYFSETQRNKGNFPGRFSGRQFSNSRSEMNVSTLELGDSALYLCASSQQGQGAYEQYFGPGTRLTVT.

This clone was seen once. DNA for the CDR3: TGTGCCAGCAGTTACTCGTTGGAGCAGCCCCAGCATTTT. Protein product: CASSYSLEQPQHF. V is TRBV6-5 and J is TRBJ1-5, with no clear D. CDR3 size: 13 residues. The V gene's germline CDR1 is MNHEY and CDR2 SVGAGI. V lost 0 bases, J lost 7 bases, and 7 bases lay in between.

This chain uses TRBV4-3 with TRBJ1-2, with D maybe TRBD1 (5 bases). The CDR3 sequence is 14 residues long. Germline lookup yields CDR1 LGHNA and CDR2 YSLEER. Trimming cost V 2 bases and J 4 bases, with 11 bases left between them. The CDR3 region is CASSQHSTAYGYTF. The CDR3 bases are TGCGCCAGCAGCCAACACTCGACAGCCTATGGCTACACCTTC.

The V and J genes are TRBV18 and TRBJ2-2; possibly TRBD1 for D (5 bases). Deletions cut 0 bases from V and 4 bases from J, with 12 bases between. Germline V gives CDR1 KGHSH, CDR2 LQKENI. The CDR3 spans 16 residues. In nucleotides, the CDR3 is TGTGCCAGCTCACCACCGGGAATAAGGGGCACCGGGGAGCTGTTTTTT. Translation gives CASSPPGIRGTGELFF.